What follows are 14 T cell receptor beta chains derived from one specimen sequenced in a study of blood T cell repertoires in COVID-19. Produced via immunoSEQ multiplex PCR; TCRdb's table is partial and in-frame only. The table records about 110,000 clones, about four fifths of them present only once. Sample: peripheral blood. These receptors came from a woman in her seventies with acute or convalescent COVID-19.

The V call is TRBV28, the J call TRBJ1-5; D perhaps matches TRBD1 (6 bases). Germline CDR1 reads MDHEN; CDR2 reads SYDVKM. This CDR3 region has 15 residues. V dropped 4 bases and J dropped 2 bases, with 12 bases sitting between them. DNA of the CDR3: TGTGCCAGCAGTTCAGGGGTTATGGGCAATCAGCCCCAGCATTTT. It codes for CASSSGVMGNQPQHF.

The V call is TRBV27, the J call TRBJ1-4; D is unclear. The CDR3 is 15 amino acids. Germline values: CDR1 MNHEY, CDR2 SMNVEV (reference sequence). Trimming shortened V by 5 bases and J by 0 bases, and 10 bases separated the two germline ends. Here the CDR3 reads CASSPAGPTNEKLFF. The CDR3 DNA sequence: TGTGCCAGCAGTCCGGCAGGCCCAACTAATGAAAAACTGTTTTTT.

V gene TRBV11-3 combines with J gene TRBJ2-7; 8 bases align to TRBD1. This CDR3 has 15 amino acids. After removal of 4 bases from V and 3 bases from J, the junction contained 8 bases not matched to a gene. Germline V gene data show CDR1 as SGHNT and CDR2 as YENEEA. The CDR3 nucleotides read TGTGCCAGCAGCTACGGACAGGGTGTGGGCTACGAGCAGTACTTC. Residues: CASSYGQGVGYEQYF.

This clone was recorded once. The chain joins TRBV4-2 to TRBJ1-1, with 9 bases identical to TRBD1. The germline V gene encodes CDR1 LGHNA and CDR2 YNFKEQ. The CDR3 covers 17 residues. V shed 1 base and J 6 bases; nucleotides not matched to a gene: 12. The CDR3, as DNA: TGTGCCAGCAGCCAAGTAGGCGGCGGGACAGGGTTCTCTGAAGCTTTCTTT. It encodes CASSQVGGGTGFSEAFF.

V gene TRBV12-1 combines with J gene TRBJ1-4; the table's D call, TRBD1, was not checked against the DNA. TRBV12-1 is an annotated pseudogene. The CDR3 totals 15 residues. CDR3 DNA sequence: TGTGCCAGCAGCTCAAAGGACAGGGGATGGAGAAAACTGTTTTTT. Translated: CASSSKDRGWRKLFF.

This chain links TRBV30 with TRBJ2-7; weak D call: TRBD2 (6 bases). Germline CDR1 GTSNPN, CDR2 SVGIG (reference sequence). The CDR3 contains 13 residues. Trimming took off 4 bases at V and 3 bases at J, with 13 bases between the two ends. The CDR3 spells CAWTAGGNYEQYF. The DNA of the CDR3 is TGTGCCTGGACGGCAGGAGGGAACTACGAGCAGTACTTC. Looking up the rest from reference TRBV30 and TRBJ2-7 gives the full variable domain: SQTIHQWPATLVQPVGSPLSLECTVEGTSNPNLYWYRQAAGRGLQLLFYSVGIGQISSEVPQNLSASRPQDRQFILSSKKLLLSDSGFYLCAWTAGGNYEQYFGPGTRLTVT.

This clone was counted a single time. V is TRBV7-2 and J is TRBJ2-2, with D maybe TRBD1 (6 bases). Germline CDR1 and CDR2: SGHTA and FQGNSA. Trimming removed 5 bases at V and 6 bases at J, with 13 bases between. The CDR3 totals 14 residues. As DNA, the CDR3 is TGTGCCAGCAGCGGGCGACAGGCGGCCGGGGAGCTGTTTTTT. The encoded protein is CASSGRQAAGELFF.

CDR3 region: CASSGTGRRVGNTIYF. Written as DNA, the CDR3 is TGTGCCAGCAGCGGGACAGGGAGGAGAGTTGGAAACACCATATATTTT. The chain has TRBV2 and TRBJ1-3, with 9 bases fitting TRBD1. This CDR3 is 16 amino acids long. V shed 6 bases and J 3 bases; nucleotides not matched to a gene: 9. In germline, CDR1 is SNHLY, CDR2 FYNNEI. The variable domain in full, completed from reference TRBV2 and TRBJ1-3, reads EPEVTQTPSHQVTQMGQEVILRCVPISNHLYFYWYRQILGQKVEFLVSFYNNEISEKSEIFDDQFSVERPDGSNFTLKIRSTKLEDSAMYFCASSGTGRRVGNTIYFGEGSWLTVV.

The chain combines TRBV3-1 (or the pseudogene TRBV3-2) with TRBJ2-2, with D perhaps TRBD2 (6 bases). The CDR3 totals 14 residues. In germline, CDR1 is LGHDT, CDR2 YNNKEL (reference sequence). Trimming cost V 5 bases and J 1 base, with 8 bases left between them. CDR3 sequence: CASSLRGNTGELFF. The CDR3 bases are TGTGCCAGCAGCTTGCGGGGGAACACCGGGGAGCTGTTTTTT.

The V call is TRBV28, the J call TRBJ1-5; perhaps TRBD1 as D (6 bases). Germline V CDR1 and CDR2: MDHEN, SYDVKM. This CDR3 comprises 14 residues. V lost 6 bases, J lost 6 bases, and 15 bases lay in between. CDR3 loop: CASSLQGAGQPQHF. The CDR3 DNA sequence: TGTGCCAGCAGCCTACAGGGTGCGGGTCAGCCCCAGCATTTT.

The sample holds many counts of this clone. This chain links TRBV6-5 with TRBJ1-2; 8 nucleotides line up with TRBD1. The CDR3 is 15 amino acids. Trimming cost V 6 bases and J 4 bases; bases outside gene matches: 10. The germline V gene has CDR1 MNHEY and CDR2 SVGAGI. CDR3 residues: CASSYGQGGPYGYTF. As DNA, the CDR3 is TGTGCCAGCAGCTACGGACAGGGAGGGCCCTATGGCTACACCTTC.

This sequence joins TRBV28 and TRBJ2-3; the match to TRBD2 covers 9 bases. The junction had 5 bases not matched to a gene; V was cut back by 2 bases and J by 5 bases. From germline, CDR1 is MDHEN and CDR2 SYDVKM. The CDR3 length is 15 residues. The CDR3 DNA sequence: TGTGCCAGCAGTTTAAGAGCGGGAGGCGAAGATACGCAGTATTTT. Translation gives CASSLRAGGEDTQYF. The entire variable domain, with the rest obtained from reference TRBV28 and TRBJ2-3, is as follows: DVKVTQSSRYLVKRTGEKVFLECVQDMDHENMFWYRQDPGLGLRLIYFSYDVKMKEKGDIPEGYSVSREKKERFSLILESASTNQTSMYLCASSLRAGGEDTQYFGPGTRLTVL.

The CDR3 loop is CASGLSTDTQYF. CDR3 bases: TGTGCCAGCGGGCTTAGCACAGATACGCAGTATTTT. This chain connects TRBV28 to TRBJ2-3; D is ambiguous. The CDR3 covers 12 residues. Germline values: CDR1 MDHEN, CDR2 SYDVKM. Trimming left V 8 bases short and J 0 bases short, with 6 bases between.

This chain uses TRBV18 with TRBJ1-3; 8 positions agree with TRBD1. The CDR3 covers 16 residues. J was trimmed by 2 bases and V by 2 bases; bases with no gene match: 5. Germline V gives CDR1 KGHSH, CDR2 LQKENI. The CDR3 reads CASSPDGQGAGNTIYF. Written as DNA, the CDR3 is TGTGCCAGCTCACCAGATGGACAGGGAGCTGGAAACACCATATATTTT.